The entry below describes one T cell receptor beta chain. What it recognizes is unknown. Between the trimmed V and J ends, which lost 5 bases and 4 bases, there was a span of 17 bases. Germline loops: CDR1 SGHTA, CDR2 FQGNSA. The CDR3 totals 15 residues. Assay used: immunoSEQ multiplex PCR; TCRdb lists only in-frame clones, some missing. The repertoire holds about 2 million clones, with 85% to 95% as singletons. CD45RA-negative memory and CD45RA+ naive subsets were split from the CD4+ cells. This sample was included in a study of shared clonotypes between healthy human individuals. General study points: The study found about 5% of naive CD4 clonotypes shared across a few donors. What rarefaction showed was incomplete sorted-subset sequencing despite large depth.

The clonotype was recovered from a young man in good health. The sequencing input was naive CD4+ T cells sorted from blood. Regarding subset: CD45RA+ positively selected. The chain carries TRBV7-2 and TRBJ1-1; D is undetermined. The CDR3 DNA reads TGTGCCAGCAGCCCAGGCGTGGTTCGAGGCACTGAAGCTTTCTTT. Protein: CASSPGVVRGTEAFF.